The T cell receptor (beta chain) under discussion was sequenced for a study of T cell changes during pregnancy in multiple sclerosis. Here immunoSEQ multiplex PCR was the method, and the copy in TCRdb shows in-frame clones only, minus some. Among fewer than 50,000 clones listed, 88% were seen once. CDR3 length equals 14 residues. Trimming pared 4 bases from V and 5 bases from J, leaving 15 bases between. The germline V gene encodes CDR1 SGHRS and CDR2 YFSETQ. The TCR comes from a female donor with multiple sclerosis, enrolled in a pregnancy study. This sample comprised CD8+ T cells from peripheral blood mononuclear cells, obtained in the third trimester of pregnancy. J is TRBJ2-5 and V is TRBV5-1, with a tentative D call TRBD2 (6 bases). In DNA, the CDR3 is TGCGCCAGCAGCCCTGGCGGGGCTCGGGAGACCCAGTACTTC. Its translation: CASSPGGARETQYF.